The clone carrying this T cell receptor (beta chain) has a single count. Deep-level running was used for the assay. Sequencing was performed with immunoSEQ multiplex PCR; in TCRdb, only in-frame clones are kept and a portion is missing. This table holds about a million clones, roughly 70% found once. CDR1 and CDR2 (germline): LNHDA, SQIVND (reference sequence). The CDR3 has 14 amino acids. With 3 bases removed from V and 9 bases from J, the gap between germline ends came to 15 bases. This entry comes from a study of shared clonotypes between healthy human individuals. Study-wide background: Those who served as donors were two women and three men between the ages of 18 and 49.

A CD45RA-negative memory subset and a CD45RA+ naive subset were separated from the CD4+ cells. The V and J genes are TRBV19 and TRBJ1-5; D is possibly TRBD1 (5 bases). Sequences were obtained from memory CD4+ T cells sorted from blood. As for subset: CD45RA-negative fraction. This sequence was found in a man between 18 and 35 years old in good health. DNA for the CDR3: TGTGCCAGTAGTATGGGACTTAATGGTTGGCCCCAGCATTTT. Amino acid sequence: CASSMGLNGWPQHF.